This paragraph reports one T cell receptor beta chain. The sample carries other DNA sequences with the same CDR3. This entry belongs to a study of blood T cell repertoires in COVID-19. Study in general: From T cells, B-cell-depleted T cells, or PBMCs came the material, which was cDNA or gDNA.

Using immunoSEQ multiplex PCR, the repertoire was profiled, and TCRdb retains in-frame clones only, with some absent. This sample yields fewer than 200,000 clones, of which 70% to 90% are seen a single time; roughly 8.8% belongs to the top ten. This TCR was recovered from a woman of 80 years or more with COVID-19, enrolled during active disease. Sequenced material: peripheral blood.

The chain's CDR3 is CASSPGQSSGNTIYF. For the CDR3, the DNA is TGTGCCAGCTCACCAGGGCAAAGCTCTGGAAACACCATATATTTT. This chain uses TRBV18 with TRBJ1-3; D is unresolved. The germline CDR1 and CDR2 sequences are KGHSH and LQKENI. Trimming shortened V by 2 bases and J by 0 bases, and 8 bases separated the two germline ends. The CDR3 runs 15 residues.